The rows below give T cell receptor beta chains drawn from one sample of a study of tumor-infiltrating lymphocytes in primary liver carcinoma. Via MiXCR, TCRdb re-called the multiplex PCR reads, giving one row per CDR3 protein. The top ten hold approximately 67% of the sample, which has some 180,000 distinct CDR3 sequences, 60% seen once. Source material: peripheral blood. The source of these receptors is a man aged 40-49 years with primary liver carcinoma and hepatitis B virus infection. Each CDR3 is given with its conserved first and last residue. The D gene is left open where the match is weak. A row's size may be missing; if present it is once, few, many or a size class.

abundance,d_gene,v_gene,j_gene,CDR3nt,CDR3aa
NA,NA,TRBV12-3/TRBV12-4,TRBJ2-1,TGTGCCGGCAGTTTCGTGCTAGCCGGAGTAAATGAGCAGTTCTTC,CAGSFVLAGVNEQFF
many,NA,TRBV29-1,TRBJ2-5,TGCAGCGTGGACCTGGGTCTTATGGAGACCCAGTACTTC,CSVDLGLMETQYF
NA,NA,TRBV4-1,TRBJ2-2,TGCGCCAGCAGCCAAGATCCCTCCGGGGAGCTGTTTTTT,CASSQDPSGELFF
NA,NA,TRBV11-2,TRBJ1-2,TGTGCCAGCAGGTCGGGGGGTGGCTACATCTTC,CASRSGGGYIF
NA,TRBD2,TRBV5-4,TRBJ2-5,TGTGTCAGCAGCTCGCCCGTAGCGGGAGGACAAGAGACCCAGTACTTC,CVSSSPVAGGQETQYF
NA,NA,TRBV6-5,TRBJ2-1,TGTGCCAGCATACCACCTGGGGGGTACGAGCAGTTCTTC,CASIPPGGYEQFF
many,NA,TRBV11-3,TRBJ2-3,TGTGCCAGCAGCTTAGAAGCCCGTCCCACAGATACGCAGTATTTT,CASSLEARPTDTQYF
NA,TRBD1,TRBV5-6,TRBJ2-3,TGTGCCAGCAGCCGGAAGACAGGGGGAGCCTTAGGTACGCAGTATTTT,CASSRKTGGALGTQYF
few,NA,TRBV6-1,TRBJ2-5,TGTGCCAGCCGGACAGTTCAAGAGACCCAGTACTTC,CASRTVQETQYF
NA,NA,TRBV11-2,TRBJ2-7,TGTGCTAGCAGCTTAACTGACGGAGCCTACGAGCAGTGGTTC,CASSLTDGAYEQWF
few,NA,TRBV11-2,TRBJ2-1,TGTGTCGGCAGCTTAGAATATGAGCAGTTCTTC,CVGSLEYEQFF
few,NA,TRBV12-3/TRBV12-4,TRBJ2-7,TGTGCCAGCAGTCCCCGAACTAGCTCCGAGCAGTACTTC,CASSPRTSSEQYF
NA,TRBD2,TRBV10-3,TRBJ2-2,TGTGCCATCAGGGGGACTAGCGGGGCAGGGGCGAACACCGGGGAACTGTTTTTT,CAIRGTSGAGANTGELFF
once,NA,TRBV6-6,TRBJ1-2,TGTGCCAGCAGTCACGAGCCAGGGGGCTACACCTTC,CASSHEPGGYTF
NA,TRBD1,TRBV7-9,TRBJ2-7,TGTGCCAGCAGCCTGACAGGGCTGGAGCAGTACTTC,CASSLTGLEQYF
NA,NA,TRBV6-2/TRBV6-3,TRBJ1-5,TGTTCCAGCAGCGACAGCAATCAGCCCCAGCATTTT,CSSSDSNQPQHF
NA,TRBD1,TRBV11-3,TRBJ2-2,TGTGCCAGCTGCGTAGGACAGGGGGGCCACACAGGGGAGCTGTTTTTT,CASCVGQGGHTGELFF
once,NA,TRBV11-2,TRBJ2-1,TGTGCCAGCAGCTTAGTACTACCGGTATACAATGAGCAGTTCTTC,CASSLVLPVYNEQFF
NA,NA,TRBV6-6,TRBJ1-2,TGTGCCAGCACCCCGGGAGGCACCACTAACTATGGCTACACCTTC,CASTPGGTTNYGYTF
few,NA,TRBV10-2,TRBJ2-1,TGCGCCAGCAGATTCTACAATGAGCAGTTCTTC,CASRFYNEQFF
few,NA,TRBV6-5,TRBJ1-4,TGTGCCAGCAGTACTTGGACGGGAACTAATGAAAAACTGTTTTTT,CASSTWTGTNEKLFF
NA,TRBD1,TRBV12-3/TRBV12-4,TRBJ2-2,TGTGCCAGTCGACTCCGGACAGGCGACACCGGGGAGCTGTTTTTT,CASRLRTGDTGELFF
NA,TRBD1,TRBV6-6,TRBJ1-4,TGTGCCAGCAGTATACTAGCCGGGACAGGGGAGGAAAAACTGTTTTTT,CASSILAGTGEEKLFF
NA,TRBD2,TRBV6-5,TRBJ2-3,TGTGCCAGCAGTTCGCGGACTAGCGGGGCGATCACAGATACGCAGTATTTT,CASSSRTSGAITDTQYF
NA,NA,TRBV7-9,TRBJ1-5,TGTGCCAGCAGCTTAGGTGGGACCCAGCATTTT,CASSLGGTQHF
few,NA,TRBV6-5,TRBJ1-5,TGTGCCAGCAGAAAAAACCGGGTCGGCAATCAGCCCCAGCATTTT,CASRKNRVGNQPQHF
NA,NA,TRBV11-2,TRBJ2-7,TGTGCCAGCAGCTTGACAGGGTTGCGGGACAACGAGCAGTACTTC,CASSLTGLRDNEQYF
NA,NA,TRBV5-4,TRBJ1-1,TGTGCCAGCAGCCTGGATCCCGTAGGGAGCACTGAAGCTTTCTTT,CASSLDPVGSTEAFF
few,NA,TRBV24-1,TRBJ2-3,TGTGCCACCAGTGATTTGCACGGCGCGGGCACAGATACGCAGTATTTT,CATSDLHGAGTDTQYF
NA,NA,TRBV7-9,TRBJ2-3,TGTGCCAGCTATCGACTATTTACCGATACGCAGTATTTT,CASYRLFTDTQYF
NA,NA,TRBV4-1,TRBJ2-1,TGCACCAGCAGCACTGGAGGACTCAGCTCCTACAATGAGCAGTTCTTC,CTSSTGGLSSYNEQFF
NA,TRBD2,TRBV6-5,TRBJ2-1,TGTGCCAGCAGGGTGACTAGCGGGAACTACAATGAGCAGTTCTTC,CASRVTSGNYNEQFF
many,NA,TRBV11-2,TRBJ1-5,TGTGCCAGCAGCTCGCCGCGGCAGCCCCAGCATTTT,CASSSPRQPQHF
NA,NA,TRBV10-3,TRBJ1-2,TGTGCCATCTCGACCTCGGCAGAGGGCTACACCTTC,CAISTSAEGYTF
NA,TRBD2,TRBV6-1,TRBJ2-7,TGTGCCAGCAGAACCGGGAGGAACAGGTTTGGGGTTAGCTCCTACGAGCAGTACTTC,CASRTGRNRFGVSSYEQYF
NA,NA,TRBV29-1,TRBJ1-3,TGCAGCGTTGAAGAGGGCGGGAACACCATATATTTT,CSVEEGGNTIYF
NA,TRBD1,TRBV20-1,TRBJ1-5,TGCAGTGCCAGGACAGGAAGAGATCAGCCCCAGCATTTT,CSARTGRDQPQHF
NA,NA,TRBV28,TRBJ1-2,TGTGCCAGCAGTTTATTCCCCTATGGCTACAACTTC,CASSLFPYGYNF
NA,TRBD2,TRBV12-3/TRBV12-4,TRBJ2-1,TGTGCCAGCAGTTTCGCGGGAGGGCCGCATGAGCAGTTCTTC,CASSFAGGPHEQFF
NA,TRBD2,TRBV11-2,TRBJ2-3,TGTGCCAGCAGCTTAGGTAGTAGCGGGAGGGCCGGCACAGATACGCAGTATTTT,CASSLGSSGRAGTDTQYF
NA,TRBD2,TRBV5-4,TRBJ2-1,TGTGCCAGCAGCTTGGCCGCGCTAGCGGGAGCCAATGAGCAGTTCTTC,CASSLAALAGANEQFF
NA,NA,TRBV13,TRBJ2-1,TGTGCCAGCAGCTTTAAGGGGGACGGGAATGAGCAGTTCTTC,CASSFKGDGNEQFF
few,TRBD1,TRBV13,TRBJ1-2,TGTGCCAGCAGCTCGGGACAGGGTTTAGTCGATGGCTACACCTTC,CASSSGQGLVDGYTF
NA,TRBD2,TRBV6-6,TRBJ2-1,TGTGCCAGCAGTTGGGGATTAGCGGGGCTCTCCTACAGTGAGCAGTTCTTC,CASSWGLAGLSYSEQFF
few,NA,TRBV12-5,TRBJ1-6,TGTGCTAGTGGACGGCACCATCGGCCCGAGGAGGGTTATTCACCCCTCCACTTT,CASGRHHRPEEGYSPLHF